Presented here are 5 T cell receptor beta chains from one specimen sequenced in a study of blood T cells in healthy people across ages. Together with a sample-barcoded 5' primer, a J-beta primer mix was included in a second PCR lasting about 6 to 12 cycles. TCRdb analysed the 5' RACE reads with MiXCR anew, one entry per CDR3 protein. The sample contains about 1.4 million distinct CDR3 sequences, 59% of which appear only once. The sequenced sample was blood. Every receptor here comes from a man between 18 and 35 years old in good health.

The chain couples TRBV4-3 to TRBJ2-7; perhaps TRBD1 as D (6 bases). Germline V gene lookup returns CDR1 LGHNA and CDR2 YSLEER. The CDR3 extends over 15 amino acids. Trimming stripped 0 bases from V and 2 bases from J, with 11 bases between. The CDR3 sequence is CASSQDWAGAYEQYF. The CDR3 bases are TGCGCCAGCAGCCAAGATTGGGCAGGGGCCTACGAGCAGTACTTC.

The genes are TRBV14 and TRBJ2-5; TRBD1 agrees at 7 bases. This CDR3 region has 15 residues. The junction had 13 bases not matched to a gene; V was cut back by 1 base and J by 11 bases. Germline CDR1 reads SGHDN; CDR2 reads FVKESK. The CDR3 DNA reads TGTGCCAGCAGCCAAGTGAGGGGGCCGCTAGGGGAGCAGTACTTC. The encoded protein is CASSQVRGPLGEQYF.

This clonotype was counted between two and nine times. The chain employs TRBV6-5 and TRBJ2-7, with 7 bases that match TRBD1. V was clipped by 5 bases and J by 0 bases; unmatched bases: 10. Per germline, CDR1 MNHEY and CDR2 SVGAGI. The CDR3 covers 16 residues. The CDR3 loop is CASSTSQTGISYEQYF. The CDR3 DNA follows: TGTGCCAGCAGTACCTCCCAGACAGGGATCTCCTACGAGCAGTACTTC.

Only a few counts were recorded for this clonotype. The rearrangement uses TRBV5-1 and TRBJ1-2; D not resolved. V was cut by 1 base and J by 7 bases, with 11 bases left in between. Germline CDR1 SGHRS, CDR2 YFSETQ. This CDR3 is built from 13 residues. CDR3 bases: TGCGCCAGCAGCTTGACCGTAGGGTTTGGCTACACCTTC. It translates to CASSLTVGFGYTF.

The chain uses TRBV4-1 and TRBJ1-2, with D perhaps matching TRBD1 (5 bases). From germline, CDR1 is MGHRA and CDR2 YSYEKL. Trimming shortened V by 0 bases and J by 1 base, and 18 bases separated the two germline ends. The CDR3 is made up of 18 amino acids. CDR3 amino acids: CASSQEGIRDGVNYGYTF. The CDR3 region has the DNA TGCGCCAGCAGCCAAGAGGGAATACGGGACGGAGTTAACTATGGCTACACCTTC.